This T cell receptor (beta chain) was profiled in a study of cytomegalovirus exposure and HLA in healthy donors. General observations from the study: Researchers counted roughly 160 TCR beta chains as cytomegalovirus-associated.

The PCR ran on 60 Vbeta and 13 Jbeta primers. Assay: immunoSEQ multiplex PCR; the TCRdb copy retains only in-frame clones and omits some. The table shows about 170,000 clones, with about 62% occurring only once. Trimming removed 0 bases from V and 4 bases from J; junction bases left unmatched: 5. CDR3 size: 16 residues. The germline gives CDR1 SNHLY, CDR2 FYNNEI. Points on this clone: Its specificity is not known.

The chain carries TRBV2 and TRBJ2-2; 7 nucleotides agree with TRBD2. The sequence was obtained from a man between 40 and 49 years old in good health and CMV-seronegative. The sequenced material came from PBMCs. The CDR3 spells CASSEAVGGPTGELFF. The CDR3 DNA is TGTGCCAGCAGTGAAGCCGTGGGAGGGCCCACCGGGGAGCTGTTTTTT.